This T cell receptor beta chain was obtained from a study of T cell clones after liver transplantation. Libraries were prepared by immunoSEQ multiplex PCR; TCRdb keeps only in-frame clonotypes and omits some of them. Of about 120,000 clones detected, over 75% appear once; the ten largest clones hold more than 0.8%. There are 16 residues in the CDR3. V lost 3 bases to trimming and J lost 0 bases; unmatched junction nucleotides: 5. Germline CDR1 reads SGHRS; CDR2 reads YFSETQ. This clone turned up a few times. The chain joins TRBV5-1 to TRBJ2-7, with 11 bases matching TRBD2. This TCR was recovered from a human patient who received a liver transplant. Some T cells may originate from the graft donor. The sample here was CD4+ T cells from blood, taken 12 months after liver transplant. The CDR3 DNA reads TGCGCCAGCAGCTACTTAGCGGGAGGGCCCTCCTACGAGCAGTACTTC. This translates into CASSYLAGGPSYEQYF.